This TCR beta chain was obtained from a study of cytomegalovirus exposure and HLA in healthy donors (dated by TCRdb to the late 2010s). Looking at the study overall: According to a later analysis, one platform produced both the roughly 130 validation repertoires and the approximately 670 repertoires of the first cohort. The aim of the study was to test whether cataloging public T cell receptors could identify signatures of past pathogen exposure. High-throughput TCR immunosequencing, statistical association of individual TCRs with disease status, and machine learning were combined to predict cytomegalovirus infection status. Besides the first cohort of approximately 670 subjects, a separate validation cohort made up of roughly 120 different subjects was used. Study-wide conclusions, independent of this receptor: In both the original and validation cohorts, the classifier was reported to diagnose cytomegalovirus status with high specificity and sensitivity. The validation cohort had no HLA typing available for a later analysis, so co-occurrence within that cohort was assessed over all 130 or so repertoires. In vitro tests confirmed that a few of the cytomegalovirus-associated TCR beta chains recognize cytomegalovirus antigens. It was suggested by the authors that the approach could potentially be generalized to other disease states and immunological phenotypes. Across donors, most TCR sequences were observed very rarely, whereas some public TCRs were present in many individuals. In the study, approximately 150 TCR beta chains were listed as associated with cytomegalovirus. In a later analysis, TCRs clustered in the first cohort were found to also tend to co-occur in the approximately 120 validation repertoires, with 90% to 95% of cluster scores above 0.

Preparation of the library involved the immunoSEQ multiplex PCR assay. Turning to the authors' computational methods: A statistical classification framework was built to diagnose cytomegalovirus status from the catalog of TCR beta chain sequences. Entries here come from immuneACCESS through TCRdb and include only in-frame sequences with V and J called. Some clones fail to appear in such tables; in the studies checked, an unresolved V gene covers under half of the shortfall, and the cause of the remainder is unknown. V, J and clone size reflect that table, while D and trimming were determined from the DNA. This sample has 250,000 to 350,000 clones in its table, and roughly 86% of those were observed once. The ten largest account for roughly 0.96% of the sample. Donors formed part of the validation cohort, which comprised 120 or so subjects and was distinct from the first cohort of 550 to 850 subjects.

The cysteine opens and the phenylalanine closes a CDR3 of 16 amino acids. The sequence is cut down to CDR3 DNA, 48 bases in frame from base 1. V loses 5 bases of germline sequence and J loses 1 base, and the interval between the two ends is 17 bases. CDR1 and CDR2, per the germline V gene, are LGHNA and YSLEER. In regard to this clone: There is no known antigen for this receptor. One base away there is no much larger clone; base qualities are not given.

The origin of this receptor is a man aged 25-40 years in good health and CMV-seronegative. Recombination connected TRBV4-3 to TRBJ1-1; the D segment could be TRBD1, given 5 matching bases. The specimen was PBMCs. The DNA sequence reads TGCGCCAGCAGCTTCCGGACATGGGCAGGGAACACTGAAGCTTTCTTT. This encodes CASSFRTWAGNTEAFF.